These 8 T cell receptor beta chains share one sample of origin, sequenced in a study of CD8+ T cells in alopecia areata (dated by TCRdb to the late 2010s). The intended sense of this specimen's time point label: less than 25 weeks on oral tofacitinib. The treatment or condition label on this specimen signifies: oral pan-JAK inhibitor, 5-10 mg twice daily. To prepare the library, the immunoSEQ multiplex PCR assay was applied. RNA was extracted from all samples and reverse transcribed into cDNA, which served as template for TCR sequencing. TCRdb took this table from immuneACCESS and kept in-frame rearrangements with V and J called. Such tables lack part of the clones; where checked against another copy, unresolved V genes explain under half of the gap, and the rest is unexplained. The sample contains about 280,000 clones, roughly 60% of them found a single time. The ten largest clones add up to under 2% of the sample.

The specimen comprised CD4+ T cells sorted from blood, sampled at week 24, from a patient treated with tofacitinib. These receptors were taken from a human donor with alopecia areata.

The chain uses TRBV6-5 and TRBJ2-7; no clear D gene. Germline CDR1 and CDR2: MNHEY and SVGAGI. V was shortened by 0 bases and J by 2 bases, with 8 bases between the two germline ends. This CDR3 region has 14 residues. The CDR3: CASSYSKGTYEQYF. DNA of the CDR3: TGTGCCAGCAGTTACTCAAAGGGTACCTACGAGCAGTACTTC.

The CDR3, as DNA: TGTGCCAGCAGTCCGTGGGTCCGGGCCGGGGAGCTGTTTTTT. Translating it yields CASSPWVRAGELFF. This sequence joins TRBV27 and TRBJ2-2; D ambiguous. The CDR3 is 14 residues long. The V end was cut by 5 bases, the J end by 6 bases, with 13 bases between. Germline V CDR1 and CDR2: MNHEY, SMNVEV (reference sequence).

This sequence joins TRBV30 and TRBJ1-2, with a tentative D call TRBD1 (5 bases). Trimming stripped 1 base from V and 3 bases from J, with 12 bases between. There are 14 residues in the CDR3. In germline, CDR1 is GTSNPN, CDR2 SVGIG (reference sequence). This CDR3 is CAWSGAGTDYGYTF. In nucleotides, the CDR3 is TGTGCCTGGAGTGGAGCCGGGACCGACTATGGCTACACCTTC.

V gene TRBV6-1 combines with J gene TRBJ1-5; a weak D match, TRBD1 (5 bases). V lost 4 bases to trimming and J lost 5 bases, with 12 bases between them. The CDR3 consists of 14 residues. Germline V lookup: CDR1 MNHNS, CDR2 SASEGT. CDR3 bases: TGTGCCAGCAGTGCCGGGCCGGGGGATCAGCCCCAGCATTTT. It encodes CASSAGPGDQPQHF.

The genes are TRBV4-3 and TRBJ1-2; D uncertain. This CDR3 has 13 residues. V was shortened by 0 bases and J by 4 bases, with 6 bases between the two germline ends. The germline gives CDR1 LGHNA, CDR2 YSLEER. As DNA, the CDR3 is TGCGCCAGCAGCCAAGATGGGCGCTATGGCTACACCTTC. This encodes CASSQDGRYGYTF.

The chain recombines TRBV5-1 with TRBJ1-4; 9 nucleotides align to TRBD1. With V trimmed by 2 bases and J by 6 bases, 8 bases remained unmatched. CDR1 and CDR2 from the germline V gene are SGHRS and YFSETQ. The CDR3 sequence is 16 residues long. This CDR3 reads CASSLARTGADEKLFF. The CDR3 nucleotides read TGCGCCAGCAGCTTAGCCCGGACAGGGGCGGATGAAAAACTGTTTTTT.

V is TRBV5-1 and J is TRBJ2-7, with D possibly being TRBD1 or TRBD2 (5 bases each). The CDR3 runs 14 residues. Between the trimmed V and J ends, which lost 0 bases and 5 bases, there was a span of 12 bases. Germline assignment: CDR1 SGHRS and CDR2 YFSETQ. The CDR3 DNA reads as TGCGCCAGCAGCTTGGGTGAGACGGGGCACGAGCAGTACTTC. Protein product: CASSLGETGHEQYF.

This clone was seen a handful of times. This rearrangement joins TRBV29-1 to TRBJ1-2, with 8 bases aligning to TRBD1. Trimming removed 7 bases from V and 6 bases from J; junction bases left unmatched: 10. CDR3 length: 13 amino acids. Germline loops: CDR1 SQVTM, CDR2 ANQGSEA. CDR3 sequence (DNA): TGCAGCGCCCTACCGACAGGGGTGCATGGCTACACCTTC. It specifies CSALPTGVHGYTF.